This TCR beta chain was recovered during a study of type 1 regulatory T cells. Study overall: This in vitro CD4 product, T-allo10, is enriched for Tr1 cells and alloantigen-specific. General study points: Type 1 regulatory T cells had a more restricted TCR repertoire than non-type 1 regulatory T cells.

This clonotype has a count of ten or more. Its target is unknown. TCRdb redid the calling of the reads with MiXCR, one entry per CDR3 protein. This table has about 42,000 distinct CDR3 sequences, 9.5% to 15% appearing once. The sample was cultured non-Tr1 T cells, either the whole culture or a sorted T cell fraction (not recorded which). The sequence came from a human donor in good health.

The CDR3 here is CASSLWADGYTGELFF. The CDR3 nucleotides read TGCGCCAGCAGCTTGTGGGCGGATGGTTACACCGGGGAGCTGTTTTTT. The chain combines TRBV5-1 with TRBJ2-2; D not resolved. CDR3 size: 16 residues. Germline V gene sequence: CDR1 SGHRS, CDR2 YFSETQ. Trimming removed 1 base at V and 3 bases at J, with 13 bases between.